This TCR beta chain was recovered during a study of blood T cell repertoires in COVID-19. About the study: Nucleic acid was either cDNA or gDNA, and it came from T cells, B-cell-depleted T cells, or PBMCs.

Germline V lookup: CDR1 SQVTM, CDR2 ANQGSEA. Trimming removed 5 bases from V and 12 bases from J; junction bases left unmatched: 9. The CDR3 has 13 residues. Data came from immunoSEQ multiplex PCR; TCRdb stores just in-frame clones and leaves some out. Among 300,000 or so clones, 85% were seen once, and the ten largest hold over 3.5%. The gene calls are TRBV29-1 and TRBJ2-1, with TRBD2 matching over 11 bases. The source material was peripheral blood. The TCR was taken from a woman in her 50s with active or convalescent COVID-19. The CDR3: CSVKEIAGGLQFF. Written as DNA, the CDR3 is TGCAGCGTTAAGGAGATAGCGGGAGGGCTGCAGTTCTTC.